This is a list of T cell receptor beta chains from one sample in a study of cytomegalovirus exposure and HLA in healthy donors. The repertoire was sequenced with immunoSEQ multiplex PCR; TCRdb's copy has only in-frame clones and lacks some. The data contain approximately 220,000 clones, around nine tenths of them seen just once; the ten biggest clones take up about 2.5%. The sequencing sample was made of PBMCs. The receptor source for this set is a man in his late teens or twenties in good health and CMV-seronegative. CDR3s include the opening cysteine and the closing phenylalanine or tryptophan. Fields, in order: J gene, CDR3 length, V gene, D gene, clone size, CDR3 protein, CDR3 DNA. The D gene is left open where the match is weak. Clone sizes are given selectively: once, few, many, or a class where the clone is expanded.

J: TRBJ1-5
length: 15
V: TRBV28
D: NA
size: NA
CDR3: CASSLWGGRNQPQHF
DNA: TGTGCCAGCAGTTTATGGGGAGGACGCAATCAGCCCCAGCATTTT

J: TRBJ2-7
length: 18
V: TRBV5-4
D: TRBD2
size: NA
CDR3: CASSPGTSGGSRLVEQYF
DNA: TGTGCCAGCAGCCCCGGGACTAGCGGGGGGTCACGACTAGTCGAGCAGTACTTC

J: TRBJ1-2
length: 14
V: TRBV28
D: NA
size: NA
CDR3: CASSFTPENYGYTF
DNA: TGTGCCAGCAGTTTCACTCCTGAGAACTATGGCTACACCTTC

J: TRBJ2-5
length: 14
V: TRBV6-5
D: NA
size: NA
CDR3: CASSVPGGAKTQYF
DNA: TGTGCCAGCAGTGTCCCTGGGGGGGCAAAGACCCAGTACTTC

J: TRBJ2-5
length: 14
V: TRBV5-1
D: NA
size: NA
CDR3: CASSLVAQQETQYF
DNA: TGCGCCAGCAGCTTGGTAGCCCAACAAGAGACCCAGTACTTC

J: TRBJ2-1
length: 15
V: TRBV27
D: TRBD2
size: NA
CDR3: CASSYAGGSYNEQFF
DNA: TGTGCCAGCAGTTACGCGGGGGGCTCCTACAATGAGCAGTTCTTC

J: TRBJ1-5
length: 13
V: TRBV5-1
D: NA
size: NA
CDR3: CASRRGEEQPQHF
DNA: TGCGCCAGCCGGAGGGGAGAAGAGCAGCCCCAGCATTTT

J: TRBJ2-7
length: 15
V: TRBV21-1
D: NA
size: NA
CDR3: CASTHKRDIYYEQYF
DNA: TGTGCCAGCACTCATAAGAGGGACATCTACTACGAGCAGTACTTC

J: TRBJ1-5
length: 12
V: TRBV6-1
D: TRBD1
size: NA
CDR3: CASRTGGQPQHF
DNA: TGTGCCAGCCGGACAGGTGGCCAGCCCCAGCATTTT

J: TRBJ1-2
length: 13
V: TRBV25-1
D: NA
size: NA
CDR3: CASSEEGPGGYTF
DNA: TGTGCCAGCAGTGAGGAGGGGCCGGGCGGCTACACCTTC

J: TRBJ2-7
length: 15
V: TRBV29-1
D: NA
size: NA
CDR3: CSVALPGLVTYEQYF
DNA: TGCAGCGTCGCCCTACCGGGACTCGTAACCTACGAGCAGTACTTC

J: TRBJ2-1
length: 14
V: TRBV27
D: TRBD2
size: NA
CDR3: CASKVLAGVGEQFF
DNA: TGTGCCAGCAAGGTCCTAGCGGGAGTTGGTGAGCAGTTCTTC

J: TRBJ2-7
length: 15
V: TRBV5-1
D: TRBD2
size: NA
CDR3: CASSLSSGGPYEQYF
DNA: TGCGCCAGCAGCTTGTCCTCGGGAGGACCCTACGAGCAGTACTTC

J: TRBJ1-5
length: 13
V: TRBV7-9
D: NA
size: few
CDR3: CASSLIGQGPQHF
DNA: TGTGCCAGCAGCCTGATCGGTCAGGGGCCCCAGCATTTT

J: TRBJ1-1
length: 12
V: TRBV10-1
D: NA
size: many
CDR3: CASSFAQGEAFF
DNA: TGCGCCAGCAGTTTTGCCCAGGGTGAAGCTTTCTTT

J: TRBJ1-6
length: 15
V: TRBV2
D: NA
size: many
CDR3: CASSESRVGNSPLHF
DNA: TGTGCCAGCAGTGAGTCCAGGGTAGGGAATTCACCCCTCCACTTT

J: TRBJ2-6
length: 17
V: TRBV5-1
D: NA
size: once
CDR3: CASSPGTPGAGANVLTF
DNA: TGCGCCAGCAGCCCTGGTACGCCAGGGGCTGGGGCCAACGTCCTGACTTTC

J: TRBJ1-2
length: 16
V: TRBV5-6
D: NA
size: once
CDR3: CASSRPWGRINYGYTF
DNA: TGTGCCAGCAGCAGGCCGTGGGGCAGGATAAACTATGGCTACACCTTC

J: TRBJ1-1
length: 11
V: TRBV28
D: NA
size: NA
CDR3: CASSLRYEAFF
DNA: TGTGCCAGCAGTTTACGCTACGAAGCTTTCTTT

J: TRBJ1-2
length: 14
V: TRBV23-1
D: NA
size: NA
CDR3: CASSPTGTNYGYTF
DNA: TGCGCCAGCAGTCCGACGGGTACTAACTATGGCTACACCTTC